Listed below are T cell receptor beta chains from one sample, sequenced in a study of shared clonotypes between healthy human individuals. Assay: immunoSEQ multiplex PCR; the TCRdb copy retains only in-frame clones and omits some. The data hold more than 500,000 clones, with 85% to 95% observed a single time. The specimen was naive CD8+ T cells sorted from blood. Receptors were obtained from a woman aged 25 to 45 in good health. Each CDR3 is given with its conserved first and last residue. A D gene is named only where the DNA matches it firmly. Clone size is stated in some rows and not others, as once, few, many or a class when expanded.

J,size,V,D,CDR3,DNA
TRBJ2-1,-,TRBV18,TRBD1,CASSYDRGQANEQFF,TGTGCCAGCTCATACGACAGGGGCCAGGCCAATGAGCAGTTCTTC
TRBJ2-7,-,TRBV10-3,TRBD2,CAISDEGTSGSGNEQYF,TGTGCCATCAGTGACGAAGGGACTAGCGGGAGCGGGAACGAGCAGTACTTC
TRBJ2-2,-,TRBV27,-,CASSLAAGVPGELFF,TGTGCCAGCAGCCTGGCGGCAGGGGTGCCCGGGGAGCTGTTTTTT
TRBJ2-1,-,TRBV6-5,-,CASSDYGGEQFF,TGTGCCAGCAGTGACTATGGCGGTGAGCAGTTCTTC
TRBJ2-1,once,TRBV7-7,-,CASSLAESSYNEQFF,TGTGCCAGCAGCTTAGCGGAGAGCTCCTACAATGAGCAGTTCTTC
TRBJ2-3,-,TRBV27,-,CASSPYGEALDTQYF,TGTGCCAGCAGCCCATATGGGGAGGCCCTAGATACGCAGTATTTT
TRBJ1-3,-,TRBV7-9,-,CASSFEGGGNTIYF,TGTGCCAGCAGCTTCGAGGGAGGGGGAAACACCATATATTTT
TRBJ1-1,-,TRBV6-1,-,CASSPSYTEAFF,TGTGCCAGCAGCCCCTCCTACACTGAAGCTTTCTTT
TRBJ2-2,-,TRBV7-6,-,CASSLGGGLANTGELFF,TGTGCCAGCAGCTTGGGTGGCGGACTGGCGAACACCGGGGAGCTGTTTTTT
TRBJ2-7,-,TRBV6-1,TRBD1,CASSEAGGQGAHEQYF,TGTGCCAGCAGTGAAGCGGGAGGACAGGGGGCTCACGAGCAGTACTTC
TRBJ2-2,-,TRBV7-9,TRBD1,CASSPRDRGSGELFF,TGTGCCAGCAGCCCCCGGGACAGGGGATCCGGGGAGCTGTTTTTT
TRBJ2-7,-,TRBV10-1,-,CASSDGGGLYEQYF,TGCGCCAGCAGTGATGGGGGAGGACTATACGAGCAGTACTTC
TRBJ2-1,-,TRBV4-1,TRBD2,CASSRLAGEQFF,TGCGCCAGCAGTCGACTAGCGGGTGAGCAGTTCTTC
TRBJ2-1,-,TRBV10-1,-,CASSELAGNEQFF,TGCGCCAGCAGTGAACTAGCTGGCAATGAGCAGTTCTTC
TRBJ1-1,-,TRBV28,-,CASSLLQNTEAFF,TGTGCCAGCAGTTTACTGCAGAACACTGAAGCTTTCTTT
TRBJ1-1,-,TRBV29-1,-,CSAGFYTEAFF,TGCAGCGCCGGTTTTTACACTGAAGCTTTCTTT
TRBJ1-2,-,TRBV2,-,CASSGADDEANYGYTF,TGTGCCAGCAGTGGGGCAGACGATGAAGCTAACTATGGCTACACCTTC
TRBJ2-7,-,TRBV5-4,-,CAVGAGTSYEQYF,TGTGCGGTAGGGGCGGGAACTAGCTACGAGCAGTACTTC
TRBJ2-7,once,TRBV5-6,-,CASRLDRNPYEQYF,TGTGCCAGCAGATTAGACAGGAATCCCTACGAGCAGTACTTC
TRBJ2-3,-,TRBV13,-,CASSRRPDTQYF,TGTGCCAGCAGCCGGCGACCAGATACGCAGTATTTT
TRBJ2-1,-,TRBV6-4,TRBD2,CASSDIAGGDDEQFF,TGTGCCAGCAGTGACATAGCGGGAGGAGACGATGAGCAGTTCTTC
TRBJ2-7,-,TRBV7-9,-,CASSLAGAESEQYF,TGTGCCAGCAGCTTAGCGGGAGCAGAATCCGAGCAGTACTTC
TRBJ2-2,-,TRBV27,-,CASSLSPQSTGELFF,TGTGCCAGCAGTTTAAGCCCCCAGAGCACCGGGGAGCTGTTTTTT